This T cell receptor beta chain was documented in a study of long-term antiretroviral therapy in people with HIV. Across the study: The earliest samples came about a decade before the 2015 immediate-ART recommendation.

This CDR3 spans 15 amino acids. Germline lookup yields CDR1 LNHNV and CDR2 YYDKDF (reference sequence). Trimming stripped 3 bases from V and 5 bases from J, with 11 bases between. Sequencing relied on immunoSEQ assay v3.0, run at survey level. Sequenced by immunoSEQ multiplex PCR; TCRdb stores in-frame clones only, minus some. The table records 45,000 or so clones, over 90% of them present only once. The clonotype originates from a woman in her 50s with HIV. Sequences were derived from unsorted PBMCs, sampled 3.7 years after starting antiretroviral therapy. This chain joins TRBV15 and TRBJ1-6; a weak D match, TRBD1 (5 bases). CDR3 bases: TGTGCCACCAGCAGGGAGGACAAGAATAATTCACCCCTCCACTTT. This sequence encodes CATSREDKNNSPLHF.